These 22 T cell receptor beta chains share one sample of origin, sequenced in a study of control samples from healthy donors and cancer patients. The protocol was immunoSEQ multiplex PCR, while the TCRdb copy is restricted to in-frame clones and leaves out a portion. In the table there are about 70,000 clones, around 84% of which are singletons. The sequencing sample was made of PBMCs. Receptor source: a woman aged 45-60 years with lung cancer.

The V and J genes are TRBV19 and TRBJ1-5; 7 bases map to TRBD1. The CDR3 is 13 amino acids. Germline V gene sequence: CDR1 LNHDA, CDR2 SQIVND (reference sequence). J lost 7 bases, V lost 5 bases, and 5 bases had no gene match. Here the CDR3 DNA reads TGTGCCAGTAGTGAGACAGGGAAACAGCCCCAGCATTTT. It translates to CASSETGKQPQHF.

This clone was picked up a small number of times. The J gene is TRBJ1-6, the V gene TRBV30; the D gene is possibly TRBD1 (6 bases). Germline values: CDR1 GTSNPN, CDR2 SVGIG (reference sequence). This CDR3 is built from 13 residues. V was cut by 5 bases and J by 5 bases, with 10 bases left in between. The CDR3: CAWRGGNNSPLHF. CDR3 DNA sequence: TGTGCCTGGCGAGGGGGGAATAATTCACCCCTCCACTTT. The complete variable domain, with remaining parts taken from reference TRBV30 and TRBJ1-6, reads SQTIHQWPATLVQPVGSPLSLECTVEGTSNPNLYWYRQAAGRGLQLLFYSVGIGQISSEVPQNLSASRPQDRQFILSSKKLLLSDSGFYLCAWRGGNNSPLHFGNGTRLTVT.

V usage is TRBV7-2 and J usage is TRBJ1-2; D might be TRBD1 (5 bases). V gave up 5 bases and J gave up 1 base, with 8 bases separating them. The CDR3 has 13 amino acids. From germline, CDR1 is SGHTA and CDR2 FQGNSA. CDR3 residues: CASSPDNNYGYTF. CDR3 in DNA: TGTGCCAGCAGCCCGGACAATAACTATGGCTACACCTTC. Using reference TRBV7-2 and TRBJ1-2 for the parts outside the CDR3, the full variable domain is GAGVSQSPSNKVTEKGKDVELRCDPISGHTALYWYRQSLGQGLEFLIYFQGNSAPDKSGLPSDRFSAERTGGSVSTLTIQRTQQEDSAVYLCASSPDNNYGYTFGSGTRLTVV.

The V gene is TRBV5-1, the J gene TRBJ1-2, with 9 bases aligning to TRBD1. The ends lost 3 bases at V and 6 bases at J; junction bases unmatched: 9. This CDR3 contains 15 residues. Germline V gene lookup returns CDR1 SGHRS and CDR2 YFSETQ. DNA of the CDR3: TGCGCCAGCAGCTCTTCCGGGACAGGGAAGAATGGCTACACCTTC. Protein product: CASSSSGTGKNGYTF.

This clone was counted a single time. The V and J genes are TRBV11-3 and TRBJ1-2, with D possibly matching TRBD1 (5 bases). This CDR3 has 15 amino acids. Per the germline V gene, CDR1 is SGHNT and CDR2 is YENEEA. The V end was cut by 0 bases, the J end by 6 bases, with 14 bases between. This chain's CDR3 is CASSLDQVRADGYTF. In DNA form, the CDR3 reads TGTGCCAGCAGCTTAGATCAAGTCAGGGCGGATGGCTACACCTTC.

The chain couples TRBV21-1 to TRBJ1-1. TRBV21-1 corresponds to a pseudogene. This CDR3 spans 12 amino acids. DNA for the CDR3: TGTGCCAGCAGCCCTAAGAACACTGAAGCTTTCTTT. This encodes CASSPKNTEAFF.

The table lists this clone with a count of one. The J gene is TRBJ2-3, the V gene TRBV9, with D possibly matching TRBD2 (6 bases). The germline V and J ends were trimmed by 7 bases and 4 bases, with 22 bases remaining between them. Germline values: CDR1 SGDLS, CDR2 YYNGEE. This CDR3 has 16 amino acids. DNA of the CDR3: TGTGCCAGCGGTAGGAGGGCGGGGCTTGATGCAGATACGCAGTATTTT. Amino acids: CASGRRAGLDADTQYF. The full variable domain, rest sourced from reference TRBV9 and TRBJ2-3, is DSGVTQTPKHLITATGQRVTLRCSPRSGDLSVYWYQQSLDQGLQFLIQYYNGEERAKGNILERFSAQQFPDLHSELNLSSLELGDSALYFCASGRRAGLDADTQYFGPGTRLTVL.

V and J are TRBV6-5 and TRBJ1-3; D might be TRBD1 (5 bases). Germline V gives CDR1 MNHEY, CDR2 SVGAGI. The CDR3 runs to 15 residues. V shed 7 bases and J shed 3 bases, with 16 bases lying between them. The CDR3 here is CASTRARIGGNTIYF. DNA for the CDR3: TGTGCCAGCACCAGGGCTCGGATAGGTGGAAACACCATATATTTT.

V gene TRBV27 combines with J gene TRBJ1-1; no clear D gene. Trimming stripped 8 bases from V and 1 base from J, with 14 bases between. Germline V gives CDR1 MNHEY, CDR2 SMNVEV (reference sequence). The CDR3 is made up of 14 amino acids. CDR3 sequence (DNA): TGTGCCAGCTCCATGACTGGTCAGAACACTGAAGCTTTCTTT. It encodes CASSMTGQNTEAFF.

The chain is built from TRBV2 and TRBJ1-2; tentative D call: TRBD1 (5 bases). V lost 0 bases to trimming and J lost 1 base, with 6 bases between them. Germline V lookup: CDR1 SNHLY, CDR2 FYNNEI. This CDR3 has 14 amino acids. As DNA, the CDR3 is TGTGCCAGCAGTGAAGCAGGGGTTAACTATGGCTACACCTTC. Its translation: CASSEAGVNYGYTF.

CDR3 nucleotides: TGTGCCAGCACCCTGGGGGGGGGATCCTACAATGAGCAGTTCTTC. It yields the protein CASTLGGGSYNEQFF. The chain employs TRBV5-8 and TRBJ2-1; TRBD2 aligns across 7 bases. V lost 6 bases, J lost 1 base, and 7 bases stayed unmatched. The CDR3 runs 15 residues. Germline V CDR1 and CDR2: SGHTS, YDEGEE.

V usage is TRBV30 and J usage is TRBJ1-3; D perhaps matches TRBD1 (5 bases). The CDR3 spans 14 residues. The germline V gene encodes CDR1 GTSNPN and CDR2 SVGIG (reference sequence). V was pared by 6 bases and J by 2 bases, with 14 bases between. CDR3 residues: CACYEGITGNTIYF. CDR3 in DNA: TGTGCCTGTTATGAGGGGATAACTGGAAACACCATATATTTT.

This chain links TRBV3-1 (or the pseudogene TRBV3-2) with TRBJ2-3; 10 nucleotides line up with TRBD1. The CDR3 covers 16 residues. Germline-derived CDR1 and CDR2 are LGHDT and YNNKEL (reference sequence). The J segment lost 3 bases and the V segment lost 3 bases, leaving 6 bases of the junction unmatched. CDR3 sequence (DNA): TGTGCCAGCAGCCATAGAAGGACAGGGGGGACAGATACGCAGTATTTT. It encodes CASSHRRTGGTDTQYF.

This chain joins TRBV9 and TRBJ2-1, with 8 bases aligning to TRBD1. The V and J ends lost 3 bases and 2 bases, in that order; junction bases with no gene match: 4. Germline V CDR1 and CDR2: SGDLS, YYNGEE. The CDR3 covers 15 residues. CDR3: CASSASGQAYNEQFF. In DNA, the CDR3 is TGTGCCAGCAGCGCCTCGGGACAGGCCTACAATGAGCAGTTCTTC.

V usage is TRBV7-9 and J usage is TRBJ1-1; D gene uncertain. The V gene's germline CDR1 is SEHNR and CDR2 FQNEAQ (reference sequence). This CDR3 is built from 13 residues. The V and J ends lost 5 bases and 5 bases respectively, with 12 bases between them. CDR3 protein: CASSPRRDTEAFF. CDR3 DNA sequence: TGTGCCAGCAGCCCCCGGAGGGATACTGAAGCTTTCTTT.

The sample holds one count of this clone. This chain joins TRBV6-1 and TRBJ1-5, with D uncertain. The CDR3 loop spans 13 amino acids. V was clipped by 0 bases and J by 10 bases, with 10 bases between them. Looked up from germline, CDR1 is MNHNS and CDR2 is SASEGT. Here the CDR3 reads CASSEAGKIPQHF. CDR3 DNA sequence: TGTGCCAGCAGTGAAGCGGGTAAGATCCCCCAGCATTTT.

This chain connects TRBV5-1 to TRBJ2-3; 15 positions agree with TRBD2. The V gene end was trimmed by 1 base and the J gene end by 2 bases; junction bases not matched to a gene: 5. CDR1 and CDR2 (germline): SGHRS, YFSETQ. The CDR3 is made up of 18 amino acids. CDR3: CASSLKGLAGGHTDTQYF. The CDR3 DNA reads as TGCGCCAGCAGCTTGAAGGGACTAGCGGGGGGCCACACAGATACGCAGTATTTT.

The rearrangement joins TRBV7-2 to TRBJ2-3; tentatively, D is TRBD1 (6 bases). V lost 6 bases to trimming and J lost 3 bases, with 13 bases between them. The CDR3 extends over 14 amino acids. CDR1 is SGHTA and CDR2 is FQGNSA in the germline V gene. The CDR3 nucleotides are TGTGCCAGCAGACCCATGAGGGGGACAGATACGCAGTATTTT. Translating gives CASRPMRGTDTQYF.

This clone was seen once. The chain combines TRBV28 with TRBJ2-1; 7 bases agree with TRBD1. The CDR3 runs to 14 residues. Per germline, CDR1 MDHEN and CDR2 SYDVKM. V lost 2 bases to trimming and J lost 6 bases; unmatched junction nucleotides: 4. CDR3 nucleotide sequence: TGTGCCAGCAGTTTAAGGGGACAGCTCAATGAGCAGTTCTTC. Protein sequence: CASSLRGQLNEQFF.

The rearrangement joins TRBV27 to TRBJ2-6, with a possible D match to TRBD1 (5 bases). This CDR3 region has 14 residues. V lost 6 bases, J lost 3 bases, and 9 bases lay in between. CDR1 MNHEY and CDR2 SMNVEV come from the germline V gene (reference sequence). For the CDR3, the DNA is TGTGCCAGCAGCCAGGGAAGTGGGGCCAACGTCCTGACTTTC. This sequence encodes CASSQGSGANVLTF.

The chain has TRBV28 and TRBJ2-1; D remains unclear. Between the trimmed V and J ends, which lost 2 bases and 0 bases, there was a span of 14 bases. CDR3 size: 17 residues. Looked up from germline, CDR1 is MDHEN and CDR2 is SYDVKM. Here the CDR3 reads CASSLKFQASSYNEQFF. The CDR3 nucleotides read TGTGCCAGCAGTTTAAAGTTTCAGGCGAGCTCCTACAATGAGCAGTTCTTC.

This clone showed up just once. V usage is TRBV18 and J usage is TRBJ2-1; D not resolved. Trimming pared 5 bases from V and 4 bases from J, leaving 9 bases between. CDR3 size: 13 residues. The V gene's germline CDR1 is KGHSH and CDR2 LQKENI. In DNA, the CDR3 is TGTGCCAGCTCATCGACATATTACAATGAGCAGTTCTTC. It is translated as CASSSTYYNEQFF. Full variable domain (remainder filled in from reference TRBV18 and TRBJ2-1): NAGVMQNPRHLVRRRGQEARLRCSPMKGHSHVYWYRQLPEEGLKFMVYLQKENIIDESGMPKERFSAEFPKEGPSILRIQQVVRGDSAAYFCASSSTYYNEQFFGPGTRLTVL.